The sequence of this T cell receptor (beta chain) was determined in a study of beta chain features in type 1 diabetes. The ends were cut back, 4 bases at V and 4 bases at J, with 8 bases in the middle. Germline CDR1 and CDR2: MNHEY and SVGAGI. The CDR3 consists of 12 residues. To note about this clone: Its specificity is unknown. This sample also contains other DNA sequences that code for the same CDR3.

Study findings and constraints: More deletions and fewer insertions at VDJ junctions were found in patients with type 1 diabetes. TCRB CDR3s were moderately but significantly shorter in Type 1 diabetes patients in all four CD4+ subsets.

The sequenced template was cDNA made from the entire isolated RNA. Method: immunoSEQ multiplex PCR; TCRdb's copy keeps in-frame clones and lacks some. This table holds 640,000 or so clones, around an eighth found once. The origin of this receptor is a man younger than 35 with type 1 diabetes. The chain joins TRBV6-5 to TRBJ2-7, with a tentative D call TRBD1 (6 bases). Input material: naive CD4+ T cells from blood. CDR3 protein: CASSSRGYEQYF. CDR3 DNA sequence: TGTGCCAGCAGTTCCAGGGGTTACGAGCAGTACTTC.